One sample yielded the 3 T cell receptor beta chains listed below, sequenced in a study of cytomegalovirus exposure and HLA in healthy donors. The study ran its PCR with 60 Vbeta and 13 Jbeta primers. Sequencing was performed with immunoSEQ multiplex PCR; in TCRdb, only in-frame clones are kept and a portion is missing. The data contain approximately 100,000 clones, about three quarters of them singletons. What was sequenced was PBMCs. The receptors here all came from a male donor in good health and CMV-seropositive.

The DNA of the CDR3 is TGTGCCTGGGAATCCCCACAGGCATATAATGAAAAACTGTTTTTT. This gives the protein CAWESPQAYNEKLFF. This rearrangement joins TRBV30 to TRBJ1-4; D might be TRBD1 (5 bases). The CDR3 runs to 15 residues. Trimming cost V 5 bases and J 4 bases, with 17 bases left between them. Germline V gives CDR1 GTSNPN, CDR2 SVGIG (reference sequence).

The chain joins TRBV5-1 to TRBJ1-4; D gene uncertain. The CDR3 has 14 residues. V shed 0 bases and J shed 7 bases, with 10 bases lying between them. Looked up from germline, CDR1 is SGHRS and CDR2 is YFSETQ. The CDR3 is CASSLAFQAEKLFF. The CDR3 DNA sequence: TGCGCCAGCAGCTTGGCCTTCCAGGCTGAAAAACTGTTTTTT. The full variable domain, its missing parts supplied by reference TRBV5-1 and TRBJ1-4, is KAGVTQTPRYLIKTRGQQVTLSCSPISGHRSVSWYQQTPGQGLQFLFEYFSETQRNKGNFPGRFSGRQFSNSRSEMNVSTLELGDSALYLCASSLAFQAEKLFFGSGTQLSVL.

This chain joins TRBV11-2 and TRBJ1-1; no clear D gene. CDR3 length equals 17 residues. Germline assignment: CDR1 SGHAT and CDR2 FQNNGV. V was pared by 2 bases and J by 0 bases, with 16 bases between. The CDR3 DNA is TGTGCCAGCAGCTTACGGGGTTTCCCACCAATGAACACTGAAGCTTTCTTT. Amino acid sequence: CASSLRGFPPMNTEAFF.